These T cell receptor beta chains were read from a single sample in a study of T cells in Graves' hyperthyroidism and ophthalmopathy. Each CDR3 protein gets one entry after TCRdb re-called the multiplex PCR reads with MiXCR. The table lists 250,000 or so distinct CDR3 sequences, roughly 15% of them singletons. The sample was blood. The receptors shown here come from a woman between 50 and 59 years old with Graves' hyperthyroidism that later progressed to Graves' ophthalmopathy. The conserved cysteine and the conserved F or W are not part of the CDR3 here.

v_call | cdr3_length | cdr3_aa
TRBV2 | 10 | ASTGAQETQY
TRBV5-1 | 20 | ASSLAGAQQTSGRGSYNEQF
TRBV5-6 | 12 | ASSKPSGANVLT
TRBV10-3 | 11 | ATRGRGLREQY
TRBV20-1 | 12 | SAREQMAKNIQY
TRBV18 | 13 | ASSPGIPRGTEAF
TRBV5-4 | 13 | ASSTSGRGNNEQF
TRBV28 | 13 | ASNGAGDVTYEQY
TRBV27 | 13 | ASSLEGRGAGELF
TRBV6-1 | 12 | ASRRGQSSYEQY
TRBV5-1 | 13 | ASSLAGGDTGELF
TRBV28 | 11 | ASSPPGRGEAF
TRBV28 | 15 | ASSTLMGEEAYNEQF
TRBV27 | 14 | ASSIYMTSGYNEQF
TRBV28 | 12 | ASSFRRPGNTIY
TRBV5-1 | 12 | ASSLQGLVDTQY
TRBV7-2 | 11 | ASSLPFSYEQY
TRBV7-2 | 14 | ASSRWGVEATGELF
TRBV12-3/TRBV12-4 | 12 | ASSFSKEGQPQH
TRBV30 | 11 | AWSVAGGSGAF
TRBV5-1 | 13 | ASSWGSDGNYGYT
TRBV18 | 12 | ASSPQQAGGGYT
TRBV3-1 | 15 | ASSQEIARSWVNIQY
TRBV27 | 15 | ASSFPGTSGSYNEQF
TRBV9 | 13 | ASTEGAGRNQPQH
TRBV7-8 | 14 | ASSRDGQSIGQPQH
TRBV18 | 14 | ASSPRSSGGRDTQY
TRBV6-1 | 12 | ASRTVGTADTQY
TRBV11-2 | 12 | ASSLWPPRTEAF
TRBV5-4 | 13 | ASSLLGQGRETQY
TRBV20-1 | 16 | SARDPSSGRGGQETQY
TRBV3-1 | 12 | ASSPRQGQDEQY
TRBV19 | 11 | ASSPGTGRGYT
TRBV5-1 | 11 | ASSSHGVNEQF
TRBV20-1 | 8 | SARPTDEY
TRBV24-1 | 17 | ATSDPSPGQGSSYNEQF
TRBV20-1 | 18 | SANCTGWRLAGGPRETQY
TRBV10-3 | 14 | AISESSGTSANEQF
TRBV20-1 | 11 | RQAGHLNTEAF
TRBV2 | 13 | ASSEWRGGNQPQH
TRBV12-3/TRBV12-4 | 13 | ASSLEGTGRQPQH
TRBV20-1 | 13 | SAGRQGASTDTQY
TRBV10-1 | 11 | ASSVDRSGGYT
TRBV5-1 | 12 | ASSDTSGKETQY
TRBV29-1 | 11 | SAEQGLAYGYT
TRBV2 | 13 | ASSPERESGNEQF
TRBV29-1 | 11 | SVGTGNNEKLF
TRBV12-3/TRBV12-4 | 15 | ASSPRTSGRWPDTQY
TRBV5-6 | 11 | ASSRRGQIEAF
TRBV6-1 | 14 | ASRRRGQGSNQPQH
TRBV7-9 | 12 | ASSPGSGQETQY
TRBV5-8 | 10 | ASSLGGAYQF
TRBV7-8 | 12 | ASRPRAGRNEQF
TRBV19 | 13 | ASSILPPRGTEAF
TRBV30 | 12 | AWSSGTGYQPQH
TRBV3-1 | 18 | ASSQDPFSGSMGGLDTQY
TRBV20-1 | 13 | SARAGTGGTYEQY
TRBV19 | 12 | ASSIKGSLYGYT